What follows are 2 T cell receptor beta chains derived from one specimen sequenced in a study of T cells in localized non-small cell lung cancer. Method: immunoSEQ multiplex PCR; TCRdb's copy keeps in-frame clones and lacks some. This sample has several thousand clones, with about 91% found just once. Sequencing used peripheral blood mononuclear cells, obtained before any cancer treatment. The receptor set was obtained from a male donor at least 60 years old with stage II lung adenocarcinoma.

The gene calls are TRBV4-1 and TRBJ1-6, with 7 bases aligning to TRBD1. V shed 2 bases and J 7 bases; nucleotides not matched to a gene: 5. This CDR3 comprises 15 residues. The germline V gene has CDR1 MGHRA and CDR2 YSYEKL. The CDR3 bases are TGCGCCAGCAGCCAAAGGGGGACAGAAAATTCACCCCTCCACTTT. Amino acid sequence: CASSQRGTENSPLHF.

This clone was observed a single time. This chain uses TRBV18 with TRBJ1-3; 7 nucleotides align to TRBD1. J gave up 0 bases and V 3 bases, and 8 bases lay outside the gene matches. Germline V gives CDR1 KGHSH, CDR2 LQKENI. The CDR3 is made up of 17 amino acids. The CDR3 loop reads CASSPSSRDSSGNTIYF. The CDR3 DNA is TGTGCCAGCTCACCCTCCTCCAGGGACAGCTCTGGAAACACCATATATTTT. Full variable domain (outside the CDR3, taken from reference TRBV18 and TRBJ1-3): NAGVMQNPRHLVRRRGQEARLRCSPMKGHSHVYWYRQLPEEGLKFMVYLQKENIIDESGMPKERFSAEFPKEGPSILRIQQVVRGDSAAYFCASSPSSRDSSGNTIYFGEGSWLTVV.